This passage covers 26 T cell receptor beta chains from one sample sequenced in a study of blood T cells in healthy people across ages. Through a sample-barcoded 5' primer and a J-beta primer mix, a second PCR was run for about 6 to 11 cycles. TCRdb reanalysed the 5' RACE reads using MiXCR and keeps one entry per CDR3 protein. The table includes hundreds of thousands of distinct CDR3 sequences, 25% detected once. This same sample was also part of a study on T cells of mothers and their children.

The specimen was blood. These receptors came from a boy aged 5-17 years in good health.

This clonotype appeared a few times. CDR3 in amino acids: CAISEMAGHQPQHF. In nucleotides, the CDR3 is TGTGCCATCAGTGAAATGGCAGGGCATCAGCCCCAGCATTTT. The chain employs TRBV10-3 and TRBJ1-5; possibly TRBD1 for D (5 bases). CDR3 length: 14 residues. From germline, CDR1 is ENHRY and CDR2 SYGVKD. V gave up 3 bases and J gave up 5 bases, with 11 bases separating them.

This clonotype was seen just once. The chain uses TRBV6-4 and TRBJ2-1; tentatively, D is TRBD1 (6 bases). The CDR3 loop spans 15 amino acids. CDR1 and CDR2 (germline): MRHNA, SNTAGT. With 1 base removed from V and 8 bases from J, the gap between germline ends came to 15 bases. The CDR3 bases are TGTGCCAGCAGTGACTGGGGGCACGAAGGGGATGAGCAGTTCTTC. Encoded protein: CASSDWGHEGDEQFF.

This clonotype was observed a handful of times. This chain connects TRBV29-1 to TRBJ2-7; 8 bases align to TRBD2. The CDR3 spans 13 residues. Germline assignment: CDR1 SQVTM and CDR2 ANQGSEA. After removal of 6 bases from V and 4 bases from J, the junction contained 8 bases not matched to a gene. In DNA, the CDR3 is TGCAGCGTCATGAGCGGGAGCACGTACGAGCAGTACTTC. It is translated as CSVMSGSTYEQYF.

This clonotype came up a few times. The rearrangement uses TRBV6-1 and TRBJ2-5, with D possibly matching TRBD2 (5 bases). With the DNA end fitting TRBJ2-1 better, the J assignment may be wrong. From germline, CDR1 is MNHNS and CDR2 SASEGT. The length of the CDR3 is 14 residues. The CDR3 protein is CATKRIQGSNEQFF. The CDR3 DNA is TGTGCCACCAAGCGGATCCAAGGGTCCAATGAGCAGTTCTTC.

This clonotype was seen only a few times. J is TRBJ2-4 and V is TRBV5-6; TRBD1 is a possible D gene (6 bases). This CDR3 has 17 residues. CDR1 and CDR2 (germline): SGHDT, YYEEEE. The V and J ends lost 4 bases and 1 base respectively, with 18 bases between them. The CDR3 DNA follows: TGTGCCAGCAGCCCGGCTACAGGGTTCCTGGCCAAAAACATTCAGTACTTC. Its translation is CASSPATGFLAKNIQYF. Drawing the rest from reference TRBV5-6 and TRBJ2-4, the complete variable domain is DAGVTQSPTHLIKTRGQQVTLRCSPKSGHDTVSWYQQALGQGPQFIFQYYEEEERQRGNFPDRFSGHQFPNYSSELNVNALLLGDSALYLCASSPATGFLAKNIQYFGAGTRLSVL.

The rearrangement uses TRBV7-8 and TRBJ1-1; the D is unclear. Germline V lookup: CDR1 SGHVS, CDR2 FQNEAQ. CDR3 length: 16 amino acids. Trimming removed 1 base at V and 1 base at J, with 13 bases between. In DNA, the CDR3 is TGTGCCAGCAGCTTAGTGGGAGGGAGTAGGAACACTGAAGCTTTCTTT. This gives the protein CASSLVGGSRNTEAFF.

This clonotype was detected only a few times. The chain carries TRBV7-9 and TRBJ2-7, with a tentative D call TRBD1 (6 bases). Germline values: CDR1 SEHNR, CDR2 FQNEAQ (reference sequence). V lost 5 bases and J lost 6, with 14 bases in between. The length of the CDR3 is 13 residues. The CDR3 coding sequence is TGTGCCAGCAGCGACGGACAGTCTGGCGAGCAGTACTTC. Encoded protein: CASSDGQSGEQYF.

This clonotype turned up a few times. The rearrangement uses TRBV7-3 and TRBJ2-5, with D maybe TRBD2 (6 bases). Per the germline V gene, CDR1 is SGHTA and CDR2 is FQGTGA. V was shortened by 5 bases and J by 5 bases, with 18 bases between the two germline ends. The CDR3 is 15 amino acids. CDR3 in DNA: TGTGCCAGCAGCCCCTCTTGGGGGGTGGGGGAGACCCAGTACTTC. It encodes CASSPSWGVGETQYF.

The DNA of the CDR3 is TGTGCCAGCAGAGGACGGATTGAAGCTTTCTTT. It translates to CASRGRIEAFF. This chain links TRBV12-3 or TRBV12-4 with TRBJ1-1, with unresolved D. The CDR3 is 11 residues long. V dropped 6 bases and J dropped 7 bases, with 9 bases sitting between them.

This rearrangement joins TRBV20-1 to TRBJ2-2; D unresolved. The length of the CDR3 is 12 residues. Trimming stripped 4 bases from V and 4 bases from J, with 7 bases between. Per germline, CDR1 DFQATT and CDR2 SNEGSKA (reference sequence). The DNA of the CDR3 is TGCAGTGCTAACGCACCCACCGGGGAGCTGTTTTTT. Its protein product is CSANAPTGELFF.

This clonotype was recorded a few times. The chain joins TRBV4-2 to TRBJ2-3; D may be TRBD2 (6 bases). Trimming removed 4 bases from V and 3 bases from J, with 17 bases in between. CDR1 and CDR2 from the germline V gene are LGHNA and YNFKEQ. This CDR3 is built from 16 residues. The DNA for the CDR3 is TGTGCCAGCAGCCCCCGAGAAAGTAGCGGAACAGATACGCAGTATTTT. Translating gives CASSPRESSGTDTQYF.

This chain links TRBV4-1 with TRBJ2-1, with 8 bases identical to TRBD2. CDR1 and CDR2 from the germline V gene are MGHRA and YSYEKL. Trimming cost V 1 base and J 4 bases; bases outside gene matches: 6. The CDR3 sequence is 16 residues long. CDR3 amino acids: CASSQGPSGGYNEQFF. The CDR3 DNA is TGCGCCAGCAGCCAAGGTCCCAGCGGGGGATACAATGAGCAGTTCTTC.

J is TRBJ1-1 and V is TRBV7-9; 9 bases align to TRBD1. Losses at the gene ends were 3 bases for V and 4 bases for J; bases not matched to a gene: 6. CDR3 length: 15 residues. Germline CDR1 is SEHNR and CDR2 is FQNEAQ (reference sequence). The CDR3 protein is CASSFTGGDGTEAFF. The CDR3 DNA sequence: TGTGCCAGCAGCTTCACAGGGGGCGATGGCACTGAAGCTTTCTTT.

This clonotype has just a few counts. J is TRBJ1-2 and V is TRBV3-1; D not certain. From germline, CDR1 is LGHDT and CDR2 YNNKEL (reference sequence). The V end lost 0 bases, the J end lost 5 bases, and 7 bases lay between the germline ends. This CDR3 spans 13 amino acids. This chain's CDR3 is CASSQDSGYGYTF. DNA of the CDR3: TGTGCCAGCAGCCAAGATTCGGGATATGGCTACACCTTC.

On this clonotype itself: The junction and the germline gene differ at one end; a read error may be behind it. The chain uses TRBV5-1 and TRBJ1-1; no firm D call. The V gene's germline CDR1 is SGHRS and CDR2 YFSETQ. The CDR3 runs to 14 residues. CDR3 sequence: CASSPPKMNTEAFF. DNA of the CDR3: TGCGCCAGCAGTCCACCTAAGATGAACACTGAGGCTTTCTTT. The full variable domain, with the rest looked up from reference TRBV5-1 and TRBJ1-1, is KAGVTQTPRYLIKTRGQQVTLSCSPISGHRSVSWYQQTPGQGLQFLFEYFSETQRNKGNFPGRFSGRQFSNSRSEMNVSTLELGDSALYLCASSPPKMNTEAFFGQGTRLTVV.

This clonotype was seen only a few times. The CDR3 sequence is CASSQEAQGEQYF. In DNA form, the CDR3 reads TGCGCCAGCAGCCAAGAAGCCCAGGGAGAGCAGTACTTC. The rearrangement uses TRBV4-3 and TRBJ2-7; TRBD1 is a possible D gene (5 bases). The CDR3 has 13 residues. Trimming took off 0 bases at V and 7 bases at J, with 10 bases between the two ends. Germline lookup yields CDR1 LGHNA and CDR2 YSLEER.

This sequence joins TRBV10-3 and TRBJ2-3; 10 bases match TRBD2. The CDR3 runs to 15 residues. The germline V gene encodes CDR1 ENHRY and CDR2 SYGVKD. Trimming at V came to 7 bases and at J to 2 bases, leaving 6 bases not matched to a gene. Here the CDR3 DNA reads TGTGCCATCAAGCCTAGCGGGGGACCCACAGATACGCAGTATTTT. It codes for CAIKPSGGPTDTQYF.

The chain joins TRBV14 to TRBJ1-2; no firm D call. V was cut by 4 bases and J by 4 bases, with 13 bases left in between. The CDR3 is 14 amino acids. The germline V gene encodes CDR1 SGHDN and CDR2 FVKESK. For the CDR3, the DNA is TGTGCCAGCAGCCCTCGCACAGACCTCTATGGCTACACCTTC. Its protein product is CASSPRTDLYGYTF.

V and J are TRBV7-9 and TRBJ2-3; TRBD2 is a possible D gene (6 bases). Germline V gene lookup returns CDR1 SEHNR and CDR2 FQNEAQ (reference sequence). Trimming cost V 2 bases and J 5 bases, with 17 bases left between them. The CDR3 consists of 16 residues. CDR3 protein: CASSLILAVPQDTQYF. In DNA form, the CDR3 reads TGTGCCAGCAGCTTAATACTAGCCGTACCCCAAGATACGCAGTATTTT.

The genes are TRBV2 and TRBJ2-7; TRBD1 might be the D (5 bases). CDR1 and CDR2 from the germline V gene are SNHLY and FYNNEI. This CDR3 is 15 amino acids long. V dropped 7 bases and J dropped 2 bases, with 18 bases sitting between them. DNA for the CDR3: TGTGCCAGCAAAATCGAGCAGGGTTGGGCCTACGAGCAGTACTTC. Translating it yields CASKIEQGWAYEQYF.

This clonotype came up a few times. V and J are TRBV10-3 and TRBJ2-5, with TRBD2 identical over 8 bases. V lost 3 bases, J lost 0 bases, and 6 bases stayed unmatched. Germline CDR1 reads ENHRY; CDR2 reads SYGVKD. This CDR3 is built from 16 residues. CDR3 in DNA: TGTGCCATCAGTGACGGTCGAGCGGGGGACCAAGAGACCCAGTACTTC. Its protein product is CAISDGRAGDQETQYF.

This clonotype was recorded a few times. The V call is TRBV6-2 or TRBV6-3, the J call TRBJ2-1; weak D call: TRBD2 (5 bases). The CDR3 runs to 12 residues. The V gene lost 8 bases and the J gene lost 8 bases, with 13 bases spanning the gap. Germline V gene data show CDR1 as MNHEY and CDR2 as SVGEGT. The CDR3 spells CASSEGWDEQFF. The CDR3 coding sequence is TGTGCCAGCTCTGAGGGCTGGGATGAGCAGTTCTTC.

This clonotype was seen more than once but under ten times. This chain's CDR3 is CASSVPPYNEQFF. CDR3 sequence (DNA): TGTGCCAGCAGTGTACCCCCCTACAATGAGCAGTTCTTC. This rearrangement joins TRBV6-1 to TRBJ2-1; D is undetermined. Trimming removed 4 bases at V and 2 bases at J, with 6 bases between. In germline, CDR1 is MNHNS, CDR2 SASEGT. The CDR3 totals 13 residues.

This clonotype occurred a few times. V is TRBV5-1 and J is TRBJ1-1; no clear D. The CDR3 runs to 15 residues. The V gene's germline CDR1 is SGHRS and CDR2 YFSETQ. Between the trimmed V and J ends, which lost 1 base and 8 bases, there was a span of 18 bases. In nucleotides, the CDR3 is TGCGCCAGCAGCTTGAATTCGGGCGAAGGGCTAGAAGCTTTCTTT. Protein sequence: CASSLNSGEGLEAFF.

The CDR3 DNA is TGCGCCAGCAGTGAACGGTTAACTGAGACCCAGTACTTC. Protein sequence: CASSERLTETQYF. The genes are TRBV10-2 and TRBJ2-5; D ambiguous. Trimming shortened V by 3 bases and J by 5 bases, and 10 bases separated the two germline ends. This CDR3 region has 13 residues. Germline V gene sequence: CDR1 WSHSY, CDR2 SAAADI.

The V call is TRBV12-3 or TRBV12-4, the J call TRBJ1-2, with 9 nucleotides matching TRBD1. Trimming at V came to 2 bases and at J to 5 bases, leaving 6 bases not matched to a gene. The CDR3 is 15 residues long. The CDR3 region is CASSLSTGGAYGYTF. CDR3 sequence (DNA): TGTGCCAGCAGTTTATCTACAGGGGGCGCATATGGCTACACCTTC.